This entry features one T cell receptor (beta chain) sequence. What it recognizes is unknown. An input of roughly 0.5 to 1 ug of RNA was subjected to reverse transcription using random hexamers. The CDR3 of TCR beta was amplified by immunoSEQ multiplex PCR across 54 Vbeta and 13 Jbeta. TCRdb itself ran the immunoSEQ multiplex PCR reads through MiXCR, one entry per CDR3 protein. Of 190,000 or so distinct CDR3 sequences listed, more than 85% are singletons. The source of the sample is a study of CD8 T cells in Susac syndrome. Study-wide results and limits: As the study acknowledged, the number of individuals in its TCR sequencing and HLA analysis was relatively small.

TCR beta sequences were obtained from blood CD8+ and CD4+ T cells. TEMRA cells were FACS-enriched, and CD8+ and CD4+ T cells were isolated negatively. V lost 0 bases to trimming and J lost 2 bases; unmatched junction nucleotides: 7. The CDR3 contains 17 residues. From germline, CDR1 is SGDLS and CDR2 YYNGEE. The sequenced material came from CD4+ T cells from PBMCs. V gene TRBV9 combines with J gene TRBJ2-1, with TRBD1 identical over 8 bases. The receptor comes from a human donor with multiple sclerosis. The CDR3 region is CASSVGAQGEAYNEQFF. Here the CDR3 DNA reads TGTGCCAGCAGCGTAGGGGCACAGGGGGAAGCCTACAATGAGCAGTTCTTC.